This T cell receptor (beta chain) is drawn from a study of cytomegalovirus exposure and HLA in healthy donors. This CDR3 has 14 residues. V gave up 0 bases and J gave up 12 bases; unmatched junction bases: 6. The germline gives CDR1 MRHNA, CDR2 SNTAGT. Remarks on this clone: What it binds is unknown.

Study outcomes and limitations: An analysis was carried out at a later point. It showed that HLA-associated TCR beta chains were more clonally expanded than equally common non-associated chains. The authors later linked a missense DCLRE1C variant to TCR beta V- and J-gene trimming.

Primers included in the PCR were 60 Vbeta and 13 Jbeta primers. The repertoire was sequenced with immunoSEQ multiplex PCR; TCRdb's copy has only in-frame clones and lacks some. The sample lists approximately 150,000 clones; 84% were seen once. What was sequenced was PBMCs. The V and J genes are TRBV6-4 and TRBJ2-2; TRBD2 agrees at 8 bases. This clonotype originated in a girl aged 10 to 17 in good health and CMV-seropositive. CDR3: CASSDSSGAGKLFF. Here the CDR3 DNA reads TGTGCCAGCAGTGACTCTAGCGGGGCCGGAAAGCTGTTTTTT.